This T cell receptor beta chain was found in a study of CD8+CD57+ T cells in acquired aplastic anemia. Study background: Recorded DNA amounts for sorted CD4+ and CD8+ cells had an average of about 3 ug.

The V gene end was trimmed by 3 bases and the J gene end by 5 bases; junction bases not matched to a gene: 6. The germline V gene has CDR1 ENHRY and CDR2 SYGVKD. The CDR3 is 15 residues long. CDR3 and TCR beta VDJ profiling relied on a genomic DNA template. Using its own MiXCR run on the reads, TCRdb lists one record per CDR3 protein. The sample has about 150,000 distinct CDR3 sequences; approximately 52% are singletons. Study-wide results and limits: CD8+ Simpson's diversity did not differ significantly between patients and controls. Patients and controls shared just under 30 CD8+ CDR3 sequences, highly expressed in patients.

On this clonotype: Its target is not known.

Patients who underwent sequencing had shown CD8+CD57+ cell expansion by flow cytometry. The study sampled blood from patients who had received no therapy. The chain links TRBV10-3 to TRBJ2-2, with 7 bases matching TRBD1. The sequence came from a human donor with aplastic anemia. The sample comprised sorted CD4+, CD8+, or CD8+CD57+ T cells (not recorded which) from PBMCs. CDR3 nucleotides: TGTGCCATCAGTGATCTACAGGGGCAGACCGGGGAGCTGTTTTTT. Its translation: CAISDLQGQTGELFF.